This TCR beta chain derives from a study of blood T cell repertoires in COVID-19. Repertoires were generated with immunoSEQ multiplex PCR, while TCRdb's copy carries only in-frame clones and drops some. The repertoire holds 340,000 or so clones, with around 87% as singletons. The CDR3 is made up of 17 amino acids. Trimming cost V 1 base and J 0 bases, with 13 bases left between them. The V gene's germline CDR1 is LGHDT and CDR2 YNNKEL (reference sequence). In this sample, this clone turned up a few times. V is TRBV3-1 (or the pseudogene TRBV3-2) and J is TRBJ1-5, with a tentative D call TRBD1 (5 bases). Sequencing input: peripheral blood. This receptor was identified in a man aged 45-65 years with active or convalescent COVID-19. For the CDR3, the DNA is TGTGCCAGCAGCCAAGGGGGCTTAGGCTATAGCAATCAGCCCCAGCATTTT. It translates to CASSQGGLGYSNQPQHF.